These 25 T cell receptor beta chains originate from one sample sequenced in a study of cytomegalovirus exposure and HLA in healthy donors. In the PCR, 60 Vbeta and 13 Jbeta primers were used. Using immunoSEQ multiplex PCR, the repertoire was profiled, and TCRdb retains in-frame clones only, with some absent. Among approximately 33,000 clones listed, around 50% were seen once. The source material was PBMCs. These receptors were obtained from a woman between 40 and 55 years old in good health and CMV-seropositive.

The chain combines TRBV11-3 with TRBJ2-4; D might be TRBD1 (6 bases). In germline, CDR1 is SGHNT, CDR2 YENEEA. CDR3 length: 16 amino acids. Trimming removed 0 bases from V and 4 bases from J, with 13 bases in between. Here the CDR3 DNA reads TGTGCCAGCAGCTTAGATGGAACAGGGCTGAAAAACATTCAGTACTTC. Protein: CASSLDGTGLKNIQYF.

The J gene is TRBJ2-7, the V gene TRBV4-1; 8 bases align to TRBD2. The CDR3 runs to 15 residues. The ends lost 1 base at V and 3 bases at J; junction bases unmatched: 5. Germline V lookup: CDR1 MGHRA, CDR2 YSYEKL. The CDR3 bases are TGCGCCAGCAGCCAAGTGAGGACTAGCAGCTACGAGCAGTACTTC. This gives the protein CASSQVRTSSYEQYF.

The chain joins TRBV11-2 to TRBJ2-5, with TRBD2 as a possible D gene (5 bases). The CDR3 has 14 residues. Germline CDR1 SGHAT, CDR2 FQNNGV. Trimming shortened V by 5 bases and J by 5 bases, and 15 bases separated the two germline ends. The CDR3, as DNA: TGTGCCAGCAGCCCCTTCCCGGGGTGGGAGACCCAGTACTTC. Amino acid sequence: CASSPFPGWETQYF.

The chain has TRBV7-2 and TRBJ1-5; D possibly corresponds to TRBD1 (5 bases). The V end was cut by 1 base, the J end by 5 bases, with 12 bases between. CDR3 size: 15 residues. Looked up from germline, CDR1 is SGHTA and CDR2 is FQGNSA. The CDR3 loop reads CASSLVWGGDQPQHF. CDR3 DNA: TGTGCCAGCAGCTTAGTGTGGGGAGGGGATCAGCCCCAGCATTTT. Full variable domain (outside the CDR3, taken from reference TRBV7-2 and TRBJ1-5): GAGVSQSPSNKVTEKGKDVELRCDPISGHTALYWYRQSLGQGLEFLIYFQGNSAPDKSGLPSDRFSAERTGGSVSTLTIQRTQQEDSAVYLCASSLVWGGDQPQHFGDGTRLSIL.

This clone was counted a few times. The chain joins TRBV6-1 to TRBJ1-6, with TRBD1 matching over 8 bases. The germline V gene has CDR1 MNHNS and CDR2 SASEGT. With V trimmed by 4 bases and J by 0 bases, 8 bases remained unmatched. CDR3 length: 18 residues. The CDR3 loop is CASSARGQESSYNSPLHF. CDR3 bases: TGTGCCAGCAGTGCCAGGGGACAGGAGAGCTCCTATAATTCACCCCTCCACTTT.

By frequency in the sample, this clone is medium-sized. The CDR3 coding sequence is TGTGCCAGCAGTGAACTAGCGGGGGGGCCAGATACGCAGTATTTT. Its protein is CASSELAGGPDTQYF. V is TRBV6-1 and J is TRBJ2-3; 12 positions agree with TRBD2. The V gene's germline CDR1 is MNHNS and CDR2 SASEGT. This CDR3 is built from 15 residues. The V segment lost 2 bases and the J segment 4 bases; nucleotides outside the gene matches: 1.

CDR3 sequence (DNA): TGTGCCAGCAGCTTAGTTACGGGGGGGCGGTTCGGACGAGAGACCCAGTACTTC. This gives the protein CASSLVTGGRFGRETQYF. This chain uses TRBV13 with TRBJ2-5, with 8 bases lining up with TRBD2. CDR3 length: 18 residues. With 1 base clipped from V and 4 bases from J, the junction kept 14 bases outside the gene matches. Germline V gene lookup returns CDR1 PRHDT and CDR2 FYEKMQ (reference sequence).

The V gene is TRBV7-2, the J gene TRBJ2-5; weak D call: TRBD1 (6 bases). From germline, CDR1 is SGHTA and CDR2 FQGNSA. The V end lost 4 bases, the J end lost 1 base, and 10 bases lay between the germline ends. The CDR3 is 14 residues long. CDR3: CASSSKGVQETQYF. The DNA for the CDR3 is TGTGCCAGCAGCTCTAAGGGGGTCCAAGAGACCCAGTACTTC.

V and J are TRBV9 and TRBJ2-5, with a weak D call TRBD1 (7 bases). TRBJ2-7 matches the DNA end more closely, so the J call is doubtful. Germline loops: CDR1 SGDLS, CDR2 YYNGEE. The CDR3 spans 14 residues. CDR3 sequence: CASSAGGPGDEQYF. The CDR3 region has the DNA TGTGCCAGCAGCGCAGGGGGTCCGGGGGACGAGCAGTACTTC.

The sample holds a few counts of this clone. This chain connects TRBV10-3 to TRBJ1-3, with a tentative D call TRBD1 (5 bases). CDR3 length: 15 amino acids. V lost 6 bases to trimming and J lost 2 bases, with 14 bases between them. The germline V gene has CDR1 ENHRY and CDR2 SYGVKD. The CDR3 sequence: CAIRGRDSAGNTIYF. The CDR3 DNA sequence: TGTGCCATCAGGGGACGGGACTCTGCTGGAAACACCATATATTTT.

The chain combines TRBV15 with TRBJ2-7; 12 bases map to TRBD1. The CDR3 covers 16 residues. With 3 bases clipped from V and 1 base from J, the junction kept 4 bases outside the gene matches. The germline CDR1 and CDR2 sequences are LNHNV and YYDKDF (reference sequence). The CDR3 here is CATSSQGQGASYEQYF. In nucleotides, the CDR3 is TGTGCCACCAGCAGCCAGGGACAGGGGGCTTCCTACGAGCAGTACTTC.

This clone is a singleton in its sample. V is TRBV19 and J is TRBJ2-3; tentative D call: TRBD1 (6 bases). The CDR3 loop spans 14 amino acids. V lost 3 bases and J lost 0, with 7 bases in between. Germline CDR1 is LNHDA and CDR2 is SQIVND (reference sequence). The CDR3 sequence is CASSIGQSTDTQYF. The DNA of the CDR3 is TGTGCCAGTAGTATCGGACAGAGCACAGATACGCAGTATTTT.

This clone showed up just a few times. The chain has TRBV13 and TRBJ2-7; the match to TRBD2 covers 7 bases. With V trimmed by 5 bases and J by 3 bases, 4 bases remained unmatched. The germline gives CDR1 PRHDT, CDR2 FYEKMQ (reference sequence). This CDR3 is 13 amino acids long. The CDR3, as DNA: TGTGCCAGCAGCACCCGGGACTACTACGAGCAGTACGTC. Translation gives CASSTRDYYEQYV.

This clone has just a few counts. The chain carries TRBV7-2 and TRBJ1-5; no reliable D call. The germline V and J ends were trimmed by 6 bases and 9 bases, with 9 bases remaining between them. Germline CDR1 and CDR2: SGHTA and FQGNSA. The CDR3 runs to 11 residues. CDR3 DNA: TGTGCCAGCAGTTCCATCGGGCCCCAGCATTTT. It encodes CASSSIGPQHF.

CDR3 DNA: TGCGCCAGCAGCCAAAGGGTAGGGGGTCCATACGAGCAGTACTTC. It specifies CASSQRVGGPYEQYF. The chain employs TRBV4-1 and TRBJ2-7, with a tentative D call TRBD1 (6 bases). CDR3 length: 15 residues. With 2 bases removed from V and 4 bases from J, the gap between germline ends came to 15 bases. The V gene's germline CDR1 is MGHRA and CDR2 YSYEKL.

The CDR3 DNA is TGTGCCAGCAGAAGGGACAGGTTCAATGAGCAGTTCTTC. As protein: CASRRDRFNEQFF. The rearrangement links TRBV6-1 to TRBJ2-1; 8 bases agree with TRBD1. The V and J ends lost 6 bases and 6 bases, in that order; junction bases with no gene match: 4. Looked up from germline, CDR1 is MNHNS and CDR2 is SASEGT. This CDR3 has 13 amino acids.

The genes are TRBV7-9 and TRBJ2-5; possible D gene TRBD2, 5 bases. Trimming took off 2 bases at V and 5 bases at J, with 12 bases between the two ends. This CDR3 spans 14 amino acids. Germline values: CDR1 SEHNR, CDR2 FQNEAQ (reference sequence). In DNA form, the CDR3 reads TGTGCCAGCAGCTTAACCAGGACGGGGGAGACCCAGTACTTC. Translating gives CASSLTRTGETQYF.

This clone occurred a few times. In DNA, the CDR3 is TGTGCCAGCAGCCAAGACGGGGGGGGAAAATTGAGCTCCTATAATTCACCCCTCCACTTT. Its protein product is CASSQDGGGKLSSYNSPLHF. This chain uses TRBV4-2 with TRBJ1-6; perhaps TRBD1 as D (5 bases). The CDR3 loop spans 20 amino acids. Looked up from germline, CDR1 is LGHNA and CDR2 is YNFKEQ. V lost 0 bases and J 0 bases, leaving 18 bases between the germline ends.

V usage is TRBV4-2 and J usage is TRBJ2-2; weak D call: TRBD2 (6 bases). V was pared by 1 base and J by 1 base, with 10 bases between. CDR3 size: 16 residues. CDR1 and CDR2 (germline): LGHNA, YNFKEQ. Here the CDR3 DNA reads TGTGCCAGCAGCCAAGTGATAGCGGAGAACACCGGGGAGCTGTTTTTT. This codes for CASSQVIAENTGELFF.

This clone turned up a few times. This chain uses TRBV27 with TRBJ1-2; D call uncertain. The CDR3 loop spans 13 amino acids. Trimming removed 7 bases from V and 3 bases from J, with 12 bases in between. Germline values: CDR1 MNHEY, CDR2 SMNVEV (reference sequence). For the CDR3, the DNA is TGTGCCAGCACCGGGAACTTGGACTATGGCTACACCTTC. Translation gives CASTGNLDYGYTF.

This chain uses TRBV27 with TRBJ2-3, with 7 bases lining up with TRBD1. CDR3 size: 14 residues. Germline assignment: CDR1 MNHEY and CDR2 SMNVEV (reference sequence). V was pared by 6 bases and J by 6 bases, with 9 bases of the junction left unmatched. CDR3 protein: CASSRGQAWDTQYF. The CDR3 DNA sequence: TGTGCCAGCAGCCGAGGACAGGCTTGGGATACGCAGTATTTT.

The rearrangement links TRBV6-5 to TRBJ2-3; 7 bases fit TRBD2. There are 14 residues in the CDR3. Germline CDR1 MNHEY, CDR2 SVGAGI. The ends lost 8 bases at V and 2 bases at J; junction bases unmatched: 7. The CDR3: CASAQAGSTDTQYF. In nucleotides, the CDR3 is TGTGCCAGCGCCCAAGCGGGGTCCACAGATACGCAGTATTTT.

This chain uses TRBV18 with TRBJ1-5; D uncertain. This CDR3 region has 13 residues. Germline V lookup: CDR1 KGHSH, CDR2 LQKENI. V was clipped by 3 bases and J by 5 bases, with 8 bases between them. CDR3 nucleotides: TGTGCCAGCTCACCTTGGGAGGATCAGCCCCAGCATTTT. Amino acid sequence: CASSPWEDQPQHF.

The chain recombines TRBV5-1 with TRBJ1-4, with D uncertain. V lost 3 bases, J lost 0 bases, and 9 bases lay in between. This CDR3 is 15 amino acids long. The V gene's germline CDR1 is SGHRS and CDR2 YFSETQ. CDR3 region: CASSYLGATNEKLFF. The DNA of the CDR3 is TGCGCCAGCAGCTATCTCGGAGCAACTAATGAAAAACTGTTTTTT. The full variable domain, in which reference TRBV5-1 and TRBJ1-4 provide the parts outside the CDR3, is KAGVTQTPRYLIKTRGQQVTLSCSPISGHRSVSWYQQTPGQGLQFLFEYFSETQRNKGNFPGRFSGRQFSNSRSEMNVSTLELGDSALYLCASSYLGATNEKLFFGSGTQLSVL.

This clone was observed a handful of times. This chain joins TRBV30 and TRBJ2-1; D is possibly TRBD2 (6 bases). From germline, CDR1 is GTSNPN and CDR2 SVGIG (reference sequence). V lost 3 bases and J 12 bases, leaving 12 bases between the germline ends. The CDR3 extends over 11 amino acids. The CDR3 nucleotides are TGTGCCTGGAGAGTGCAGGGAGGGCAGTTCTTC. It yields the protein CAWRVQGGQFF.